Below, 6 T cell receptor beta chains from the same sample are listed, as sequenced in a study of T cell responses to AZD1222 COVID-19 vaccine. Sequencing used immunoSEQ multiplex PCR; TCRdb keeps in-frame clones, though not all of them. Among fewer than 150,000 clones listed, around four fifths were seen once. The sequenced sample was peripheral blood, obtained on day 0 of AZD1222 vaccination. The receptors come from an adult in good health.

The CDR3 here is CASSQLWAGGPTDTQYF. CDR3 sequence (DNA): TGTGCCAGCAGCCAACTTTGGGCGGGGGGGCCGACAGATACGCAGTATTTT. This chain joins TRBV2 and TRBJ2-3; TRBD2 aligns across 9 bases. The CDR3 runs to 17 residues. Germline V CDR1 and CDR2: SNHLY, FYNNEI. Trimming at V came to 6 bases and at J to 3 bases, leaving 13 bases not matched to a gene.

V is TRBV19 and J is TRBJ2-1; 8 bases are shared with TRBD2. The CDR3 length is 12 residues. Germline V gives CDR1 LNHDA, CDR2 SQIVND (reference sequence). Losses at the gene ends were 7 bases for V and 4 bases for J; bases not matched to a gene: 0. CDR3 loop: CASTSGYNEQFF. Written as DNA, the CDR3 is TGTGCCAGTACTAGCGGGTACAATGAGCAGTTCTTC.

The rearrangement joins TRBV5-1 to TRBJ2-2; 13 bases are a match to TRBD2. V trimming: 2 bases; J trimming: 4 bases; junction bases outside the gene matches: 5. This CDR3 contains 17 residues. Germline V CDR1 and CDR2: SGHRS, YFSETQ. This CDR3 reads CASSLGLAGDGTGELFF. In DNA form, the CDR3 reads TGCGCCAGCAGCTTAGGACTAGCGGGGGATGGCACCGGGGAGCTGTTTTTT.

This clone was seen only a few times. V gene TRBV28 combines with J gene TRBJ1-4; maybe TRBD1 (5 bases). Looked up from germline, CDR1 is MDHEN and CDR2 is SYDVKM. The CDR3 is 15 amino acids. Between the trimmed V and J ends, which lost 4 bases and 7 bases, there was a span of 16 bases. The DNA for the CDR3 is TGTGCCAGCAGTTCGCCGGGGGTAAAGGGTGAAAAACTGTTTTTT. The encoded protein is CASSSPGVKGEKLFF.

A few counts support this clone. This chain connects TRBV7-3 to TRBJ1-1; the D gene is possibly TRBD1 (5 bases). V was shortened by 5 bases and J by 1 base, with 14 bases between the two germline ends. This CDR3 comprises 15 residues. Per germline, CDR1 SGHTA and CDR2 FQGTGA. The CDR3 protein is CASSPTGAENTEAFF. The CDR3 DNA follows: TGTGCCAGCAGCCCGACCGGGGCAGAGAACACTGAAGCTTTCTTT.

The chain couples TRBV25-1 to TRBJ2-5, with 7 positions matching TRBD1. J gave up 4 bases and V 3 bases, and 8 bases lay outside the gene matches. This CDR3 is built from 15 residues. The germline gives CDR1 MGHDK, CDR2 SYGVNS. CDR3 region: CASSEPGQVGETQYF. The CDR3 DNA is TGTGCCAGCAGTGAGCCTGGACAGGTCGGAGAGACCCAGTACTTC.